This is a list of T cell receptor beta chains from one sample in a study of T cells expressing NK-cell markers. TCRdb reprocessed the 5' RACE reads, with one entry per CDR3 protein and no DNA. The sample table includes a few hundred thousand distinct CDR3 sequences. Sequenced sample: blood T cells: a sorted CD56 or NKG2C T cell subset, CD4+ or CD8+ T cells, or bulk PBMC T cells (not recorded which). All receptors come from a man aged 18-75 years in good health. The CDR3 runs from the conserved cysteine through the conserved F or W.

v_gene	j_gene	CDR3aa
TRBV19	TRBJ2-3	CASSHGERLSADTQYF
TRBV6-6	TRBJ2-7	CATKIREIYEQYF
TRBV5-1	TRBJ2-7	CASSLVSGLGEQYF
TRBV6-2/TRBV6-3	TRBJ2-2	CASSYPSGGHTGELFF
TRBV21-1	TRBJ1-2	CASSKVCVVGRGRSGYTF
TRBV7-2	TRBJ2-5	CASSLVRVMRETQYF
TRBV7-2	TRBJ2-5	CASSPIAGGPSGPIQYF
TRBV20-1	TRBJ2-3	CSAARTTGTQYF
TRBV7-9	TRBJ1-1	CASSSSNRAGTEAFF
TRBV11-1	TRBJ2-1	CASSLAETGTETYNEQFF
TRBV16	TRBJ1-4	CASSQWVDRLDEKLFF